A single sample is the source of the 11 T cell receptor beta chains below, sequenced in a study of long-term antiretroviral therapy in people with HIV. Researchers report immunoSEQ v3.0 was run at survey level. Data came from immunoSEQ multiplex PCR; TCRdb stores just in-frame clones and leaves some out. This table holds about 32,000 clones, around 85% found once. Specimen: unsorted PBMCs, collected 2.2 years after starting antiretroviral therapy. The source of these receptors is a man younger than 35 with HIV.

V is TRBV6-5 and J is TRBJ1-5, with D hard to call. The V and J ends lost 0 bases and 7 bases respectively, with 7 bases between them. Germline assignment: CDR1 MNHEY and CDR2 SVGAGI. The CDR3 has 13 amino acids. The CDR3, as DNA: TGTGCCAGCAGTTACTCCCCGGGGCAGCCCCAGCATTTT. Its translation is CASSYSPGQPQHF.

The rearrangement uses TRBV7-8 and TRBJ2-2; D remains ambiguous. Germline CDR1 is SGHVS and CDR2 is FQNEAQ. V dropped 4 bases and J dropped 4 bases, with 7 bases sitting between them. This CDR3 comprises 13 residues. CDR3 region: CASSSRVTGELFF. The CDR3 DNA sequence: TGTGCCAGCAGCTCGCGAGTCACCGGGGAGCTGTTTTTT.

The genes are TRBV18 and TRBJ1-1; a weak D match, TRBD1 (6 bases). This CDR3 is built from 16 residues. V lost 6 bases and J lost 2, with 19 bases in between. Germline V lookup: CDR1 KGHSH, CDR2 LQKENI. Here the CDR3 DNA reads TGTGCCAGCTCTCCCAATAACAGGGTTCGTAACACTGAAGCTTTCTTT. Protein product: CASSPNNRVRNTEAFF.

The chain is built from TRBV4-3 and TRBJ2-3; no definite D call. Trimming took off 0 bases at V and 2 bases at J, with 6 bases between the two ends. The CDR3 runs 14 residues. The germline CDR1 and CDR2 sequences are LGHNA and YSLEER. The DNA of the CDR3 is TGCGCCAGCAGCCAAGATCGGGCCACAGATACGCAGTATTTT. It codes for CASSQDRATDTQYF.

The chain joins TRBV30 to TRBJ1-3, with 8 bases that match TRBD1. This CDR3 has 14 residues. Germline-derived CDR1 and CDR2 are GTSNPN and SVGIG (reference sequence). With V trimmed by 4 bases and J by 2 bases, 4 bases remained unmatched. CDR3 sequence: CAWTGQVPGNTIYF. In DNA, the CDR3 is TGTGCCTGGACGGGACAGGTACCTGGAAACACCATATATTTT. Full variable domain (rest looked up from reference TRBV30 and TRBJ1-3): SQTIHQWPATLVQPVGSPLSLECTVEGTSNPNLYWYRQAAGRGLQLLFYSVGIGQISSEVPQNLSASRPQDRQFILSSKKLLLSDSGFYLCAWTGQVPGNTIYFGEGSWLTVV.

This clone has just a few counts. In DNA form, the CDR3 reads TGCGCCAGCAGTCAGCCCTCAGGGCCGGCCTATAATTCACCCCTCCACTTT. Protein: CASSQPSGPAYNSPLHF. This rearrangement joins TRBV23-1 to TRBJ1-6; D possibly corresponds to TRBD1 (5 bases). TRBV23-1 is an ORF, with its function uncertain. Between the trimmed V and J ends, which lost 3 bases and 2 bases, there was a span of 14 bases. The CDR3 is 17 residues long.

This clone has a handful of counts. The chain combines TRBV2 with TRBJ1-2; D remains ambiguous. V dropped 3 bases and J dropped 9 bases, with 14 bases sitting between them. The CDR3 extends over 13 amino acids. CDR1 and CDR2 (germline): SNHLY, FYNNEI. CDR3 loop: CASSDLHRASYTF. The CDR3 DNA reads TGTGCCAGCAGTGACCTACACCGTGCGAGCTACACCTTC.

As DNA, the CDR3 is TGTGCCAGCAGTTTTGGGTATGGGGGGTACGGTCAGCCCCAGCATTTT. Its translation: CASSFGYGGYGQPQHF. This chain joins TRBV28 and TRBJ1-5, with D possibly being TRBD1 (5 bases). This CDR3 contains 16 residues. Germline V gene lookup returns CDR1 MDHEN and CDR2 SYDVKM. V lost 3 bases to trimming and J lost 6 bases, with 18 bases between them.

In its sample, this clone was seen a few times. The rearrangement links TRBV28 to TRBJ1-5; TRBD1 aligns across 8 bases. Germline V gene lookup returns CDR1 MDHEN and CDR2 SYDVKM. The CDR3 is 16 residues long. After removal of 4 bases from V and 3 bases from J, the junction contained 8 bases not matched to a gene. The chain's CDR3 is CASSSPTGGFNQPQHF. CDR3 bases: TGTGCCAGCAGTTCGCCCACAGGGGGATTCAATCAGCCCCAGCATTTT. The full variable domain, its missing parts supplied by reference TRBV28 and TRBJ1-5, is DVKVTQSSRYLVKRTGEKVFLECVQDMDHENMFWYRQDPGLGLRLIYFSYDVKMKEKGDIPEGYSVSREKKERFSLILESASTNQTSMYLCASSSPTGGFNQPQHFGDGTRLSIL.

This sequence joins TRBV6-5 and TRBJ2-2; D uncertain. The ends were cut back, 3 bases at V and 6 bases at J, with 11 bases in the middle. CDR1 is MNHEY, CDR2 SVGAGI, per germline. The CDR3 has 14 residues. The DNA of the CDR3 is TGTGCCAGCAGTTATAGTTCGTTGGCCGGGGAGCTGTTTTTT. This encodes CASSYSSLAGELFF.

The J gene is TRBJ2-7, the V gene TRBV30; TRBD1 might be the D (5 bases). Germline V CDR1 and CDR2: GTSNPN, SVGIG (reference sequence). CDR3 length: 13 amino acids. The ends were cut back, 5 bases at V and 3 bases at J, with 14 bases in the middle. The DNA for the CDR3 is TGTGCCTGGGGGGCAGGCAACAGCTACGAGCAGTACTTC. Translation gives CAWGAGNSYEQYF.